These 21 T cell receptor beta chains were all obtained from the same sample, sequenced in a study of post-analysis software for immune sequencing data. No antigen is known for these receptors. Study-wide points: Four to six TRBV segments appeared more often in patients than in controls, and TRBV5-6, TRBV5-1 and TRBV20-1 were among these.

The authors incorporated unique molecular identifiers into the TCR beta cDNA libraries. Via MiXCR, TCRdb re-called the PCR reads, giving one row per CDR3 protein. Of 600,000 to 700,000 distinct CDR3 sequences listed, approximately 60% are singletons. Sequencing was done on a sample of blood. These receptors were collected from a girl aged 2-15 years with multiple sclerosis.

CDR3 region: CATIPSGRLETQYF. As DNA, the CDR3 is TGTGCCACCATCCCTAGCGGGCGATTGGAGACCCAGTACTTC. The rearrangement links TRBV15 to TRBJ2-5; 8 nucleotides align to TRBD2. Germline CDR1 reads LNHNV; CDR2 reads YYDKDF (reference sequence). The CDR3 spans 14 residues. V lost 7 bases to trimming and J lost 5 bases; unmatched junction nucleotides: 9.

The V gene is TRBV27, the J gene TRBJ1-1; 8 bases fit TRBD1. J gave up 9 bases and V 7 bases, and 13 bases lay outside the gene matches. Germline V gene data show CDR1 as MNHEY and CDR2 as SMNVEV (reference sequence). This CDR3 is 14 amino acids long. CDR3 sequence reads: CASIKDRARTQAFF. DNA for the CDR3: TGTGCCAGCATCAAGGACAGGGCGAGAACCCAAGCTTTCTTT.

V gene TRBV4-3 combines with J gene TRBJ2-3; D is unresolved. Trimming took off 1 base at V and 1 base at J, with 18 bases between the two ends. The CDR3 is 18 amino acids. Germline values: CDR1 LGHNA, CDR2 YSLEER. The DNA of the CDR3 is TGCGCCAGCAGCCAAGCCCTCGGGCAGGCCTTCGGCACAGATACGCAGTATTTT. It encodes CASSQALGQAFGTDTQYF.

Only a few counts were recorded for this clonotype. V gene TRBV12-3 or TRBV12-4 combines with J gene TRBJ2-5, with 11 nucleotides matching TRBD1. Germline trimming cut 6 bases from V and 6 bases from J; bases unmatched to any gene: 6. CDR3 size: 14 residues. CDR3 protein: CASSPGQGAKTQYF. The CDR3 nucleotides are TGTGCCAGCAGCCCTGGACAGGGGGCAAAGACCCAGTACTTC.

The CDR3 DNA reads TGTGCCAGCAGTGAAGCCAAGGACGGATCCTACGAGCAGTACTTC. As protein: CASSEAKDGSYEQYF. The chain joins TRBV6-1 to TRBJ2-7; D remains unclear. V was cut by 0 bases and J by 1 base, with 10 bases left in between. This CDR3 contains 15 residues. Germline-derived CDR1 and CDR2 are MNHNS and SASEGT.

This chain links TRBV6-5 with TRBJ1-1, with TRBD1 matching over 10 bases. After removal of 7 bases from V and 5 bases from J, the junction contained 7 bases not matched to a gene. The CDR3 loop spans 14 amino acids. Germline V gene sequence: CDR1 MNHEY, CDR2 SVGAGI. In DNA, the CDR3 is TGTGCCAGCATCGTGGGACAGGGGCGGACTGAAGCTTTCTTT. Its protein is CASIVGQGRTEAFF.

This clonotype was seen only a few times. The chain joins TRBV20-1 to TRBJ2-1; possible D gene TRBD2, 6 bases. The length of the CDR3 is 12 residues. V was cut by 4 bases and J by 10 bases, with 14 bases left in between. Germline loops: CDR1 DFQATT, CDR2 SNEGSKA (reference sequence). The CDR3 DNA reads TGCAGTGCTATCCACGGTGGGGGGGAGCAGTTCTTC. This encodes CSAIHGGGEQFF.

V usage is TRBV24-1 and J usage is TRBJ2-2; D may be TRBD2 (6 bases). Trimming took off 3 bases at V and 1 base at J, with 11 bases between the two ends. CDR1 and CDR2 from the germline V gene are KGHDR and SFDVKD. The CDR3 is 16 amino acids. The CDR3: CATSDTGTLNTGELFF. The CDR3 DNA reads as TGTGCCACCAGTGATACCGGGACTTTGAACACCGGGGAGCTGTTTTTT.

This chain links TRBV2 with TRBJ2-2, with a weak D call TRBD1 (6 bases). This CDR3 spans 16 amino acids. Germline V gene lookup returns CDR1 SNHLY and CDR2 FYNNEI. Trimming took off 1 base at V and 7 bases at J, with 16 bases between the two ends. The CDR3 loop is CASSEGRRGVDGELFF. The CDR3 coding sequence is TGTGCCAGCAGTGAAGGCCGCAGGGGAGTTGACGGGGAGCTGTTTTTT.

This clonotype was detected only once. The V call is TRBV5-1, the J call TRBJ2-6; D is undetermined. Germline V lookup: CDR1 SGHRS, CDR2 YFSETQ. The V end lost 5 bases, the J end lost 2 bases, and 8 bases lay between the germline ends. The CDR3 consists of 14 residues. CDR3 coding DNA: TGCGCCAGCAGAGGCGCAGCTGGGGCCAACGTCCTGACTTTC. Translating gives CASRGAAGANVLTF.

Points on this clonotype: A junction end diverges from the germline sequence, so it may reflect a read error. This sequence joins TRBV10-3 and TRBJ1-2, with TRBD1 as a possible D gene (5 bases). This CDR3 contains 13 residues. Germline V gene sequence: CDR1 ENHRY, CDR2 SYGVKD. The CDR3 here is CTINDGGTYGYTF. Written as DNA, the CDR3 is TGTACCATCAATGATGGGGGGACCTATGGCTACACCTTC.

The chain has TRBV10-3 and TRBJ2-5; D assignment may be TRBD1 or TRBD2 (7 bases each). CDR1 and CDR2 (germline): ENHRY, SYGVKD. V was trimmed by 3 bases and J by 1 base, leaving 12 bases between them. This CDR3 is built from 15 residues. The CDR3 protein is CAISDRGTTQETQYF. Written as DNA, the CDR3 is TGTGCCATCAGTGACAGGGGGACTACCCAAGAGACCCAGTACTTC.

The chain recombines TRBV7-9 with TRBJ2-3; TRBD2 aligns across 8 bases. Per the germline V gene, CDR1 is SEHNR and CDR2 is FQNEAQ (reference sequence). V shed 5 bases and J 0 bases; nucleotides not matched to a gene: 7. This CDR3 is built from 16 residues. For the CDR3, the DNA is TGTGCCAGCAGCCCTGCGTTAGCGGGGAGCACAGATACGCAGTATTTT. Protein sequence: CASSPALAGSTDTQYF.

The V gene is TRBV19, the J gene TRBJ2-5; D assignment may be TRBD1 or TRBD2 (6 bases each). From germline, CDR1 is LNHDA and CDR2 SQIVND (reference sequence). The CDR3 is 15 amino acids. Trimming took off 6 bases at V and 1 base at J, with 15 bases between the two ends. Here the CDR3 reads CASRTGQEGQETQYF. The CDR3, as DNA: TGTGCCAGTAGGACAGGCCAGGAGGGCCAAGAGACCCAGTACTTC.

This clonotype was seen a handful of times. It may be a read error: a sequence one base away is much more abundant. V is TRBV5-1 and J is TRBJ2-7, with 10 bases matching TRBD1. Germline assignment: CDR1 SGHRS and CDR2 YFSETQ. This CDR3 is built from 15 residues. In DNA form, the CDR3 reads TGCGCCGGCAGCCTGGAAGGACAGGGGGACTACGAGCAGTACTTC. This gives the protein CAGSLEGQGDYEQYF.

This clonotype was seen a few times. The rearrangement joins TRBV5-1 to TRBJ2-6, with TRBD2 matching over 8 bases. CDR1 and CDR2 from the germline V gene are SGHRS and YFSETQ. CDR3 length: 17 amino acids. Unmatched junction bases numbered 6, after V lost 4 bases and J lost 0 bases. The CDR3 loop is CASSHGRDYSGANVLTF. Here the CDR3 DNA reads TGCGCCAGCAGCCACGGGAGGGACTACTCTGGGGCCAACGTCCTGACTTTC.

The CDR3 region has the DNA TGTGCCAGCAGTTACACCTTCGTCGGGACTAGCCCCTACAATGAGCAGTTCTTC. This sequence encodes CASSYTFVGTSPYNEQFF. The chain combines TRBV6-5 with TRBJ2-1; 9 bases line up with TRBD2. Trimming at V came to 2 bases and at J to 2 bases, leaving 10 bases not matched to a gene. Germline CDR1 is MNHEY and CDR2 is SVGAGI. This CDR3 is built from 18 residues.

In the case of this clonotype: A read error may account for a junction end that differs from germline. The chain recombines TRBV12-3 or TRBV12-4 with TRBJ2-1; TRBD1 or TRBD2 may be the D gene (5 bases each). The CDR3 loop spans 13 amino acids. The CDR3 protein is CASRLEGYNEQFF. The CDR3 DNA reads as TGTGCCAGCAGGTTAGAGGGGTACAATGAGCAGTTCTTC.

The chain employs TRBV3-1 and TRBJ1-4, with D possibly TRBD1 on 5 matching bases. V was shortened by 6 bases and J by 0 bases, with 14 bases between the two germline ends. The CDR3 loop spans 16 amino acids. CDR1 and CDR2 (germline): LGHDT, YNNKEL (reference sequence). CDR3: CASRPRGGATNEKLFF. In DNA, the CDR3 is TGTGCCAGCAGACCCCGGGGAGGGGCAACTAATGAAAAACTGTTTTTT.

This clonotype was detected only once. This rearrangement joins TRBV5-1 to TRBJ2-3; 7 positions match TRBD1. The CDR3 runs 14 residues. J lost 2 bases, V lost 6 bases, and 6 bases had no gene match. Germline loops: CDR1 SGHRS, CDR2 YFSETQ. CDR3 region: CASTPDRATDTQYF. Written as DNA, the CDR3 is TGCGCCAGCACCCCCGACAGGGCCACAGATACGCAGTATTTT.

This sequence joins TRBV20-1 and TRBJ2-1; 11 bases align to TRBD2. The CDR3 is 14 amino acids. Germline CDR1 and CDR2: DFQATT and SNEGSKA (reference sequence). V was pared by 3 bases and J by 6 bases, with 4 bases of the junction left unmatched. CDR3 amino acids: CSASFLAGGNEQFF. The CDR3 nucleotides read TGCAGTGCTAGCTTCCTAGCGGGAGGCAATGAGCAGTTCTTC.